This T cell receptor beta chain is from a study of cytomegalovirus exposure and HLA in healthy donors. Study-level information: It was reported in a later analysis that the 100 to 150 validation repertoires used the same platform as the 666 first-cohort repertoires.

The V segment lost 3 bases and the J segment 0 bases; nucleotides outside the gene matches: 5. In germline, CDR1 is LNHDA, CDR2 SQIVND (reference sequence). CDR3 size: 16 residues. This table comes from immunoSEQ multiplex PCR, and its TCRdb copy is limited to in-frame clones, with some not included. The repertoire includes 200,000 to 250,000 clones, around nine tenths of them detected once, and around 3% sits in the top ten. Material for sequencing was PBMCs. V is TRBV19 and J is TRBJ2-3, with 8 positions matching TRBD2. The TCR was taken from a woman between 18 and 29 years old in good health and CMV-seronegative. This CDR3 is CASSILAGASTDTQYF. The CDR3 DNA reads TGTGCCAGTAGTATCCTAGCGGGTGCTAGCACAGATACGCAGTATTTT.